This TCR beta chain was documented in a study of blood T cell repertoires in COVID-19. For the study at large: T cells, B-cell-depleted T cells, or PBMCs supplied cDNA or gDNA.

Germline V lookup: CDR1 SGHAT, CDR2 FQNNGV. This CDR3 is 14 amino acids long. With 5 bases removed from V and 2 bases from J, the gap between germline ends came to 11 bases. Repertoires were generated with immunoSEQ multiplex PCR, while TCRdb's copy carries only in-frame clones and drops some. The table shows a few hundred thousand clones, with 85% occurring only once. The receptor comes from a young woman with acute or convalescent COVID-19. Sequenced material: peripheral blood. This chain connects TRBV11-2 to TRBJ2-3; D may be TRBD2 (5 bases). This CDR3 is CASSRRGITDTQYF. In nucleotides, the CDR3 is TGTGCCAGCAGCCGTAGAGGGATCACAGATACGCAGTATTTT.